This TCR beta chain was sequenced in a study of breast tumors, draining lymph nodes, adjacent tissues. Study conclusions and caveats: Compared with lymph nodes, tumors were less diverse; compared with nontumor tissue, more. Most tumor T cells seemingly derive from lymph node, then expand in tumor. Tumor T cell lymph node origin was a supported hypothesis, not proven.

Regarding this clonotype: Its specificity is unknown.

One entry per CDR3 protein, called by TCRdb with MiXCR from the multiplex PCR reads. The sample lists more than 10,000 distinct CDR3 sequences, approximately 70% occurring once. The sequenced material came from tumor-adjacent breast tissue. This clonotype was obtained from a female donor with breast cancer. Some clones in this sample may be carry-over from other donors' samples.

The CDR3 sequence is CASNTRLAGVRNYEQYF. In DNA form, the CDR3 reads TGTGCCAGCAACACGAGACTAGCGGGAGTTCGCAACTACGAGCAGTACTTC. The chain links TRBV28 to TRBJ2-7, with 12 positions matching TRBD2. The CDR3 is 17 amino acids. Unmatched junction bases numbered 13, after V lost 7 bases and J lost 3 bases. Germline values: CDR1 MDHEN, CDR2 SYDVKM. Combining the CDR3 with reference TRBV28 and TRBJ2-7 gives the whole variable domain DVKVTQSSRYLVKRTGEKVFLECVQDMDHENMFWYRQDPGLGLRLIYFSYDVKMKEKGDIPEGYSVSREKKERFSLILESASTNQTSMYLCASNTRLAGVRNYEQYFGPGTRLTVT.